Reported below is one T cell receptor beta chain. No antigen is known for it. This specimen comes from a study of OX40 agonist ivuxolimab in advanced cancers. As for the study in general: Those treated in dose escalation had hepatocellular carcinoma, melanoma, renal cell cancer or head and neck cancer. Broader study findings: CD8+ T cells showed, on average, more clonal expansion than CD4+ cells. Circulating CD4+ and CD8+ T cells showed clonal expansion by week 6 at 0.1 to 3.0 mg/kg. Certain nonresponders likewise exhibited a low normalized T-cell clonal expansion.

Clones were sequenced by immunoSEQ multiplex PCR, and TCRdb holds only the in-frame ones, with some missing. The sample contains 60,000 to 80,000 clones, roughly 88% of which appear only once. In germline, CDR1 is SGHAT, CDR2 FQDESV (reference sequence). Trimming took off 2 bases at V and 5 bases at J, with 15 bases between the two ends. The CDR3 runs to 15 residues. This receptor was identified in an adult with an advanced solid tumor such as melanoma, head and neck, liver or kidney cancer. V and J are TRBV11-1 and TRBJ2-5, with D perhaps TRBD1 or TRBD2 (5 bases each). Material: CD4+ or CD8+ T cells sorted from blood, obtained in a trial of the OX40 agonist ivuxolimab. CDR3 bases: TGTGCCAGCAGCTTAACGGGGACGTCGGGGGAGACCCAGTACTTC. Its protein product is CASSLTGTSGETQYF.